This T cell receptor beta chain is from a study of T cells in tumors after PD-1 blockade. Study as a whole: Prior checkpoint blockade, systemic immunosuppressant use, or anti-cancer therapy within 4 weeks excluded patients. Some patients also took daily vismodegib 150 mg during anti-PD-1 treatment. General study points: Blood contained approximately 43% of the tumor's TCR clonotypes.

The V and J ends lost 0 bases and 2 bases respectively, with 16 bases between them. This CDR3 spans 17 amino acids. CDR1 and CDR2 (germline): MGHRA, YSYEKL. Time point noted: first of two pre-therapy site-matched biopsies 2 to 3 months apart. Of note for this clone: Its antigen remains unknown.

Using immunoSEQ multiplex PCR, the repertoire was profiled, and TCRdb retains in-frame clones only, with some absent. The data contain 4,000 to 5,000 clones, nearly 75% of them singletons. The chain employs TRBV4-1 and TRBJ1-2, with TRBD1 as a possible D gene (6 bases). The sample was tumor tissue, taken before anti-PD-1 treatment. The clonotype originates from a human donor with basal cell carcinoma. DNA of the CDR3: TGCGCCAGCAGCCAAGACAGGGGACAAAAGCAAAACTATGGCTACACCTTC. Its translation: CASSQDRGQKQNYGYTF.